A selection of T cell receptor beta chains follows, all from one sample in a study of a mutant IDH1 vaccine in newly diagnosed glioma. The antigens for these receptors are not known. Sequencing was performed with immunoSEQ multiplex PCR; in TCRdb, only in-frame clones are kept and a portion is missing. The table includes roughly 72,000 clones, roughly nine tenths detected once. The sequenced sample was PBMCs, obtained from a glioma patient whose treatment included an IDH1 peptide vaccine. The source of these receptors is a woman between 50 and 59 years old with glioma. The CDR3 runs from the conserved cysteine through the conserved F or W. The D gene is left open where the match is weak. Some rows have no size entry. The others give once, few or many, or a class for an expanded clone.

j_call clone_size v_call d_call cdr3_nt cdr3_aa
TRBJ2-7 NA TRBV29-1 NA TGCAGCGCCCGGGACGGTAGCCACGAGCAGTACTTC CSARDGSHEQYF
TRBJ2-3 NA TRBV15 TRBD1 TGTGCCACCAGCAGAGACCTCGGGACAGGGGTAGACACAGATACGCAGTATTTT CATSRDLGTGVDTDTQYF
TRBJ1-1 NA TRBV28 NA TGTGCCAGCAGTTGGGCCCCCAGGGGCCCGGAGGCAGGACGAGCTGAAGCTTTCTTT CASSWAPRGPEAGRAEAFF
TRBJ2-7 NA TRBV4-1 TRBD2 TGCGCCAGCCCCCGGACTAGCGGGGCACACTACGAGCAGTACTTC CASPRTSGAHYEQYF
TRBJ2-7 NA TRBV30 NA TGTGCCTGGAGTCTCGACCTCCCCTACGAGCAGTACTTC CAWSLDLPYEQYF
TRBJ2-1 once TRBV7-3 TRBD2 TGTGCCAGCAGCTTAGGTCTAGCGGTCTACAATGAGCAGTTCTTC CASSLGLAVYNEQFF
TRBJ2-7 NA TRBV7-2 TRBD2 TGTGCCAGCAGCTTTACAGTAGCGGGAAGTTACGAGCAGTACTTC CASSFTVAGSYEQYF
TRBJ1-1 NA TRBV30 NA TGTGCCTGGGGGAGGGGACGTATGAACACTGAAGCTTTCTTT CAWGRGRMNTEAFF
TRBJ1-5 few TRBV2 TRBD1 TGTGCCAGCAGTCTTTATGGACAGGCTCATCAGCCCCAGCATTTT CASSLYGQAHQPQHF
TRBJ1-1 NA TRBV7-9 NA TGTGCCAGCAGCTTAGGCCAGGGGATGGCTGAAGCTTTCTTT CASSLGQGMAEAFF
TRBJ1-1 NA TRBV19 NA TGTGCCAGCCGGCACCCTCGATATCTATCCCTACGAGCTTTCTTT CASRHPRYLSLRAFF
TRBJ1-2 NA TRBV19 TRBD1 TGTGCCAGTAGCGGGACAGGGGGCGACTATGGCTACACCTTC CASSGTGGDYGYTF
TRBJ2-7 NA TRBV29-1 TRBD2 TGCAGCGTTGGATTGGCTAGCGGGAACTCGCAGTACTTC CSVGLASGNSQYF
TRBJ1-5 NA TRBV5-5 TRBD1 TGTGCCAGCAGCTTACAGGGGGTGAGTCAGCCCCAGCATTTT CASSLQGVSQPQHF
TRBJ1-5 NA TRBV10-3 NA TGTGCCATCAGTGCGGGGAATCAGCCCCAGCATTTT CAISAGNQPQHF
TRBJ2-3 NA TRBV20-1 NA TGCAGTGGGCTCCGGAGGGCGCAGTATTTT CSGLRRAQYF
TRBJ1-4 NA TRBV11-2 NA TGTGCCAGCAGCTTGACAGTTGCAACTAATGAAAAACTGTTTTTT CASSLTVATNEKLFF
TRBJ2-7 NA TRBV29-1 TRBD2 TGCAGCGTTGAAATCCCCCGAGGACTAGCGGGAAAACCATACGAGCAGTACTTC CSVEIPRGLAGKPYEQYF
TRBJ2-2 NA TRBV4-1 NA TGCGCCAGCAGCCCCAGCGGCGGTGCCGGGGAGCTGTTTTTT CASSPSGGAGELFF
TRBJ1-2 NA TRBV5-4 TRBD1 TGTGCCAGCAGCGGACAGGGTCTCTATGGCTACACCTTC CASSGQGLYGYTF
TRBJ1-4 NA TRBV5-6 NA TGTGCCAGCAGCCGGACTGCTAATGAAAAACTGTTTTTT CASSRTANEKLFF
TRBJ1-1 NA TRBV5-6 NA TGTGCCAGCAGCGTTTTCGGGACCCTTGCTTTCTTT CASSVFGTLAFF
TRBJ1-1 NA TRBV19 NA TGTGCCAGTAACGGGGGCGTGGGTTGGGTCACTGAAGCTTTCTTT CASNGGVGWVTEAFF